This TCR beta chain was identified in a study of shared clonotypes between healthy human individuals. Sequencing was performed with immunoSEQ multiplex PCR; in TCRdb, only in-frame clones are kept and a portion is missing. The table shows around 690,000 clones, with less than 95% occurring only once. This CDR3 comprises 13 residues. V shed 3 bases and J shed 0 bases, with 4 bases lying between them. CDR1 and CDR2 (germline): MNHEY, SVGAGI. The clonotype comes from a man aged 18 to 30 in good health. Some clones in this sample may be carry-over from other donors' samples. The V gene is TRBV6-5, the J gene TRBJ2-3; D is ambiguous. The sample was memory CD8+ T cells from PBMCs. The subset denotes: CD45RO+ cells pooled with CCR7-negative TemRA cells. CDR3 DNA sequence: TGTGCCAGCAGTTATCGGAGCACAGATACGCAGTATTTT. It is translated as CASSYRSTDTQYF.